This T cell receptor (beta chain) comes out of a study of technical replicates of blood from a handful of donors. Produced via immunoSEQ multiplex PCR; TCRdb's table is partial and in-frame only. The sample yields some 94,000 clones, roughly 95% seen once. The sequenced sample was T cells isolated from PBMCs. The receptor's source is a human donor in good health.

CDR3 DNA sequence: TGTGCCAGCAGTTGGAAAACCGGGACAGGAATACCGATTTACGAGCAGTACTTC. Protein product: CASSWKTGTGIPIYEQYF. This sequence joins TRBV28 and TRBJ2-7; 8 bases agree with TRBD1. This CDR3 has 18 residues. J lost 4 bases, V lost 4 bases, and 18 bases had no gene match. Germline assignment: CDR1 MDHEN and CDR2 SYDVKM.